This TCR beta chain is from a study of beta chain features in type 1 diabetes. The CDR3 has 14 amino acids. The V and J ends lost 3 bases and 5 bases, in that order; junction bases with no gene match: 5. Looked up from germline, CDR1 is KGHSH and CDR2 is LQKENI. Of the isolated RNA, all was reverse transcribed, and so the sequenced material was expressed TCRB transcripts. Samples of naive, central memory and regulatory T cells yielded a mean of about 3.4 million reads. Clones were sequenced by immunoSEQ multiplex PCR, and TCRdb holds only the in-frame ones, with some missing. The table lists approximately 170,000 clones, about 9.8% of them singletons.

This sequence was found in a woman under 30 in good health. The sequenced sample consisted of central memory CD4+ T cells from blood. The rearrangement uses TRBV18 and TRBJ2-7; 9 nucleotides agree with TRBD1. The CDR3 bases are TGTGCCAGCTCACCGACAGGGGGGGCCAACGAGCAGTACTTC. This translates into CASSPTGGANEQYF.